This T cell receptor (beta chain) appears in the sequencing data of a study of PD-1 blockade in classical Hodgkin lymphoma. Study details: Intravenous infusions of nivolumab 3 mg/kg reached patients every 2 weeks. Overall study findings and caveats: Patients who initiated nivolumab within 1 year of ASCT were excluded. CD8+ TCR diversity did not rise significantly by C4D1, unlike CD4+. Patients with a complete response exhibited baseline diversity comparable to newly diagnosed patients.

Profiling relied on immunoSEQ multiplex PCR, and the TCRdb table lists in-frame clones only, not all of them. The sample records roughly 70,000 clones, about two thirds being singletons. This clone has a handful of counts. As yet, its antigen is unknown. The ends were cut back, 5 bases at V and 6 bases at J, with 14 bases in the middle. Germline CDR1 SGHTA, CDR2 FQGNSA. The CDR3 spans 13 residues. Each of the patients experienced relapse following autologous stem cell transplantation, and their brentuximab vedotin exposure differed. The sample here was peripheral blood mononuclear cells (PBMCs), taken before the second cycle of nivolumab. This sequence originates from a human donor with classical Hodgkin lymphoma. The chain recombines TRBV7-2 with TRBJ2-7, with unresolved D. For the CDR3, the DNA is TGTGCCAGCAGCCCCATATCTACGGCCGAGCAGTACTTC. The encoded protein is CASSPISTAEQYF.